The entry below gives a single T cell receptor (beta chain) sequence along with its context. Its antigen remains unidentified. The table came from immunoSEQ multiplex PCR; TCRdb's copy has only in-frame clones and leaves some out. The sample shows 150,000 or so clones, roughly 86% of them seen only once. This specimen comes from a study of T cell responses to AZD1222 COVID-19 vaccine. Study-level results: Unmutated variant regions reportedly attract nearly half of all spike-specific TCRs. Repertoire collection took place solely once the T cell response had peaked. Spike-specific TCR breadth and depth went up after people got two AZD1222 doses. Only a handful of individuals given AZD1222 were seropositive at baseline.

The TCR originated in an adult in good health. Source: peripheral blood, taken on day 0 of AZD1222 vaccination.

CDR3 loop: CASSSNQPQHF. CDR3 sequence (DNA): TGTGCCAGCTCAAGCAATCAGCCCCAGCATTTT. The J gene is TRBJ1-5, the V gene TRBV6-5; D remains ambiguous. V lost 8 bases, J lost 1 base, and 3 bases lay in between. The CDR3 loop spans 11 amino acids. The germline CDR1 and CDR2 sequences are MNHEY and SVGAGI.